This entry lists 29 T cell receptor beta chains sequenced from one sample in a study of cytomegalovirus exposure and HLA in healthy donors. PCR employed 60 Vbeta and 13 Jbeta primers. The protocol was immunoSEQ multiplex PCR, while the TCRdb copy is restricted to in-frame clones and leaves out a portion. The sample carries approximately 170,000 clones, 80% to 90% recorded once. Sequenced sample: PBMCs. These receptors were collected from a woman younger than 30 in good health and CMV-seronegative.

The chain uses TRBV6-1 and TRBJ2-1; tentatively, D is TRBD1 (6 bases). Germline CDR1 and CDR2: MNHNS and SASEGT. The CDR3 has 15 amino acids. V was clipped by 5 bases and J by 9 bases, with 20 bases between them. Here the CDR3 DNA reads TGTGCCAGCAGTCCCAGGACAGTGGATTTGGGTGAGCAGTTCTTC. The encoded protein is CASSPRTVDLGEQFF.

The CDR3 protein is CASSPHRDRVGNEQFF. Here the CDR3 DNA reads TGCGCCAGCAGCCCACATAGGGACAGGGTAGGAAATGAGCAGTTCTTC. V is TRBV5-1 and J is TRBJ2-1; 9 bases fit TRBD1. The J segment lost 7 bases and the V segment lost 4 bases, leaving 12 bases of the junction unmatched. Germline V gives CDR1 SGHRS, CDR2 YFSETQ. This CDR3 has 16 amino acids.

The rearrangement uses TRBV19 and TRBJ2-4; D remains unclear. V was cut by 6 bases and J by 2 bases, with 14 bases left in between. CDR1 LNHDA and CDR2 SQIVND come from the germline V gene (reference sequence). The CDR3 spans 15 residues. The CDR3 spells CASRAREVSKNIQYF. The CDR3 bases are TGTGCCAGTAGGGCCCGAGAGGTGTCCAAAAACATTCAGTACTTC.

This rearrangement joins TRBV6-1 to TRBJ2-2; 10 bases agree with TRBD1. The CDR3 is 17 residues long. J was trimmed by 5 bases and V by 1 base; bases with no gene match: 7. CDR1 MNHNS and CDR2 SASEGT come from the germline V gene. The CDR3 bases are TGTGCCAGCAGTGAAGGCTCTAGGACAGGGGGGACCGGGGAGCTGTTTTTT. It encodes CASSEGSRTGGTGELFF.

The gene calls are TRBV5-1 and TRBJ1-1; possible D gene TRBD1, 5 bases. CDR1 SGHRS and CDR2 YFSETQ come from the germline V gene. The CDR3 contains 13 residues. V lost 4 bases and J lost 3, with 10 bases in between. The CDR3 sequence: CASSLQDYTEAFF. DNA for the CDR3: TGCGCCAGCAGCCTACAGGATTACACTGAAGCTTTCTTT.

The chain employs TRBV28 and TRBJ2-7; maybe TRBD2 (6 bases). The CDR3 is 13 residues long. CDR1 MDHEN and CDR2 SYDVKM come from the germline V gene. V lost 5 bases, J lost 6 bases, and 14 bases lay in between. CDR3 amino acids: CASSAGTFGEQYF. As DNA, the CDR3 is TGTGCCAGCAGTGCCGGGACTTTCGGCGAGCAGTACTTC.

The chain carries TRBV19 and TRBJ1-5, with TRBD1 matching over 8 bases. CDR1 is LNHDA and CDR2 is SQIVND in the germline V gene (reference sequence). The CDR3 sequence is 14 residues long. Trimming removed 4 bases from V and 2 bases from J; junction bases left unmatched: 1. The chain's CDR3 is CASSKDRGNQPQHF. The CDR3 region has the DNA TGTGCCAGTAGTAAGGACAGGGGCAATCAGCCCCAGCATTTT.

The rearrangement joins TRBV11-2 to TRBJ2-7, with TRBD1 matching 10 bases. CDR1 SGHAT and CDR2 FQNNGV come from the germline V gene. CDR3 size: 14 residues. Trimming removed 5 bases from V and 5 bases from J; junction bases left unmatched: 6. Here the CDR3 DNA reads TGTGCCAGCAGCCCATACGGGACAGGGGACGAGCAGTACTTC. It specifies CASSPYGTGDEQYF.

The gene calls are TRBV6-6 and TRBJ2-7, with 7 nucleotides matching TRBD2. The germline V gene has CDR1 MNHNY and CDR2 SVGAGI (reference sequence). V shed 6 bases and J 0 bases; nucleotides not matched to a gene: 2. The CDR3 is 13 amino acids. The CDR3 DNA follows: TGTGCCAGCAGGGGCGGGAGCTCCTACGAGCAGTACTTC. This codes for CASRGGSSYEQYF.

The V call is TRBV5-6, the J call TRBJ2-4; 7 nucleotides match TRBD1. Germline V lookup: CDR1 SGHDT, CDR2 YYEEEE. This CDR3 region has 14 residues. The ends lost 7 bases at V and 15 bases at J; junction bases unmatched: 19. The CDR3 sequence is CASQTGIEGGVTYF. CDR3 in DNA: TGTGCCAGCCAAACCGGAATTGAAGGGGGCGTGACGTACTTC.

The chain carries TRBV6-5 and TRBJ2-5; possibly TRBD2 for D (5 bases). Germline values: CDR1 MNHEY, CDR2 SVGAGI. V lost 6 bases, J lost 3 bases, and 17 bases lay in between. This CDR3 spans 15 amino acids. The DNA of the CDR3 is TGTGCCAGCAGCCCCGAAGGGAGACACAAAGAGACCCAGTACTTC. As protein: CASSPEGRHKETQYF.

The genes are TRBV4-2 and TRBJ2-3; 12 bases fit TRBD1. The CDR3 has 19 amino acids. Trimming at V came to 4 bases and at J to 1 base, leaving 12 bases not matched to a gene. Germline assignment: CDR1 LGHNA and CDR2 YNFKEQ. Here the CDR3 DNA reads TGTGCCAGCAGCCCATCCGGGACAGGGGGCTCATTCGGCACAGATACGCAGTATTTT. It encodes CASSPSGTGGSFGTDTQYF.

V is TRBV28 and J is TRBJ1-5; a possible D gene is TRBD1 (6 bases). Germline-derived CDR1 and CDR2 are MDHEN and SYDVKM. Trimming took 3 bases from V and 3 from J, leaving 12 bases between them. This CDR3 has 15 amino acids. CDR3 bases: TGTGCCAGCAGTTTTTCTGGGGGCTCCAATCAGCCCCAGCATTTT. This translates into CASSFSGGSNQPQHF.

The J gene is TRBJ1-2, the V gene TRBV28; 7 bases match TRBD1. V was pared by 4 bases and J by 4 bases, with 6 bases of the junction left unmatched. Germline values: CDR1 MDHEN, CDR2 SYDVKM. This CDR3 has 14 residues. The chain's CDR3 is CASSSPGQLYGYTF. In nucleotides, the CDR3 is TGTGCCAGCAGTTCCCCGGGACAGCTCTATGGCTACACCTTC.

The chain is built from TRBV5-6 and TRBJ2-7; 7 bases fit TRBD2. The CDR3 totals 14 residues. The V gene's germline CDR1 is SGHDT and CDR2 YYEEEE. Germline trimming cut 4 bases from V and 9 bases from J; bases unmatched to any gene: 13. CDR3 protein: CASSPSGASFGQYF. Here the CDR3 DNA reads TGTGCCAGCAGCCCTAGCGGAGCCTCCTTCGGGCAGTACTTC.

CDR3 in DNA: TGTGCCAGCAGTCCTGGGACAGGGAGCTCCTACAATGAGCAGTTCTTC. This gives the protein CASSPGTGSSYNEQFF. The chain uses TRBV6-6 and TRBJ2-1; TRBD1 matches 9 bases. The V segment lost 5 bases and the J segment 0 bases; nucleotides outside the gene matches: 5. The CDR3 loop spans 16 amino acids. Germline V gives CDR1 MNHNY, CDR2 SVGAGI (reference sequence).

The chain is built from TRBV7-2 and TRBJ2-5, with TRBD2 identical over 7 bases. V dropped 5 bases and J dropped 11; count of bases not matched to a gene: 8. CDR1 and CDR2 (germline): SGHTA, FQGNSA. CDR3 length: 12 amino acids. The CDR3 spells CASSAPFGGQYF. DNA of the CDR3: TGTGCCAGCAGCGCCCCGTTCGGGGGGCAGTACTTC.

The rearrangement links TRBV11-1 to TRBJ2-3; no clear D gene. The V gene's germline CDR1 is SGHAT and CDR2 FQDESV (reference sequence). V lost 3 bases, J lost 2 bases, and 3 bases lay in between. This CDR3 comprises 12 residues. CDR3 residues: CASSFNTDTQYF. For the CDR3, the DNA is TGTGCCAGCAGCTTTAACACAGATACGCAGTATTTT.

J is TRBJ2-5 and V is TRBV18, with D tentatively TRBD1 (6 bases). The CDR3 is 15 residues long. Germline lookup yields CDR1 KGHSH and CDR2 LQKENI. The germline V and J ends were trimmed by 6 bases and 9 bases, with 23 bases remaining between them. The CDR3 DNA reads TGTGCCAGCTCGGCTGTGGGGGCCGAGGGAGTGGCCCAGTACTTC. Translating gives CASSAVGAEGVAQYF.

This chain joins TRBV28 and TRBJ2-2; 9 nucleotides match TRBD2. The CDR3 has 15 amino acids. The germline gives CDR1 MDHEN, CDR2 SYDVKM. V shed 0 bases, J shed 6 bases, and the junction held 2 bases outside the gene matches. In DNA form, the CDR3 reads TGTGCCAGCAGTTTATGGGGACTAGCTGCCGGGGAGCTGTTTTTT. Translation: CASSLWGLAAGELFF.

This chain links TRBV9 with TRBJ2-1; a possible D gene is TRBD2 (7 bases). CDR3 length: 14 residues. V lost 4 bases and J 7 bases, leaving 15 bases between the germline ends. Germline assignment: CDR1 SGDLS and CDR2 YYNGEE. The CDR3: CASSPSGGWNEQFF. In nucleotides, the CDR3 is TGTGCCAGCAGCCCCTCGGGGGGCTGGAATGAGCAGTTCTTC.

This rearrangement joins TRBV6-4 to TRBJ2-3; 9 bases are a match to TRBD1. With V trimmed by 5 bases and J by 3 bases, 6 bases remained unmatched. Germline V gene data show CDR1 as MRHNA and CDR2 as SNTAGT. This CDR3 spans 15 amino acids. The CDR3 sequence: CASSTEQGATDTQYF. CDR3 nucleotides: TGTGCCAGCAGTACTGAACAGGGGGCAACAGATACGCAGTATTTT.

The V and J genes are TRBV7-2 and TRBJ2-2, with 10 bases aligning to TRBD2. The CDR3 has 15 amino acids. V shed 3 bases and J 4 bases; nucleotides not matched to a gene: 2. Germline CDR1 SGHTA, CDR2 FQGNSA. The CDR3 DNA follows: TGTGCCAGCAGCTTCAGCGGGAGGGCCACCGGGGAGCTGTTTTTT. Translating gives CASSFSGRATGELFF.

This clone has only a few counts. The chain is built from TRBV5-1 and TRBJ2-1; 10 bases align to TRBD2. CDR1 is SGHRS and CDR2 is YFSETQ in the germline V gene. The V and J ends lost 3 bases and 8 bases, in that order; junction bases with no gene match: 5. CDR3 length equals 14 residues. The CDR3 nucleotides read TGCGCCAGCAGCTCCGGGACTAGCGCGGATGAGCAGTTCTTC. It codes for CASSSGTSADEQFF.

This sequence joins TRBV6-1 and TRBJ2-6; tentative D call: TRBD1 (5 bases). This CDR3 region has 15 residues. Trimming shortened V by 6 bases and J by 4 bases, and 13 bases separated the two germline ends. Germline-derived CDR1 and CDR2 are MNHNS and SASEGT. This CDR3 reads CASRIGAAGANVLTF. DNA for the CDR3: TGTGCCAGCAGGATAGGGGCAGCGGGGGCCAACGTCCTGACTTTC.

The chain combines TRBV30 with TRBJ2-7; 9 positions match TRBD2. The V gene end was trimmed by 0 bases and the J gene end by 2 bases; junction bases not matched to a gene: 5. The germline gives CDR1 GTSNPN, CDR2 SVGIG (reference sequence). The CDR3 spans 15 residues. CDR3: CAWSVPPSGTYEQYF. CDR3 nucleotides: TGTGCCTGGAGTGTACCACCTAGCGGGACCTACGAGCAGTACTTC.

The rearrangement uses TRBV30 and TRBJ2-3; TRBD2 matches at 8 bases. The CDR3 runs to 14 residues. Germline-derived CDR1 and CDR2 are GTSNPN and SVGIG (reference sequence). With 2 bases clipped from V and 4 bases from J, the junction kept 5 bases outside the gene matches. CDR3 DNA sequence: TGTGCCTGGAGTATCGGGAGGGCCGCAGATACGCAGTATTTT. Translating it yields CAWSIGRAADTQYF.

The chain has TRBV27 and TRBJ1-1; D gene uncertain. Per germline, CDR1 MNHEY and CDR2 SMNVEV (reference sequence). The CDR3 extends over 13 amino acids. Deletions cut 2 bases from V and 1 base from J, with 5 bases between. The CDR3 is CASSLGRNTEAFF. The CDR3 nucleotides read TGTGCCAGCAGTTTAGGGCGGAACACTGAAGCTTTCTTT.

The chain carries TRBV19 and TRBJ2-3, with 11 bases aligning to TRBD2. The CDR3 length is 16 residues. Germline CDR1 and CDR2: LNHDA and SQIVND (reference sequence). Germline trimming cut 8 bases from V and 2 bases from J; bases unmatched to any gene: 9. The CDR3: CASQRGGLADTDTQYF. CDR3 sequence (DNA): TGTGCCAGTCAAAGAGGGGGACTAGCGGACACAGATACGCAGTATTTT.